Given below is one T cell receptor (beta chain) in context. This record comes from a study of technical replicates of blood from several donors. Clones were read by immunoSEQ multiplex PCR, and TCRdb kept only the in-frame ones, dropping some. Of about 74,000 clones in the sample, approximately 95% were seen once. V shed 1 base and J shed 0 bases, with 16 bases lying between them. Germline CDR1 LGHNT, CDR2 FRNRAP. This CDR3 has 18 residues. This chain connects TRBV12-5 to TRBJ1-5, with a weak D call TRBD1 (6 bases). This TCR came from a human donor in good health. The specimen was T cells isolated from PBMCs. Here the CDR3 reads CASGLAPDRSYSNQPQHF. CDR3 in DNA: TGTGCTAGTGGTTTGGCCCCGGACAGAAGTTATAGCAATCAGCCCCAGCATTTT. Full variable domain (rest looked up from reference TRBV12-5 and TRBJ1-5): DARVTQTPRHKVTEMGQEVTMRCQPILGHNTVFWYRQTMMQGLELLAYFRNRAPLDDSGMPKDRFSAEMPDATLATLKIQPSEPRDSAVYFCASGLAPDRSYSNQPQHFGDGTRLSIL.